This T cell receptor (beta chain) comes out of a study of blood T cell repertoires in COVID-19. At the level of the study: Acute and convalescent COVID-19 specimens originated in the United States, Italy and Spain. In each case, the material was cDNA or gDNA derived from T cells, B-cell-depleted T cells, or PBMCs.

CDR3 length: 14 residues. Losses at the gene ends were 2 bases for V and 2 bases for J; bases not matched to a gene: 1. In germline, CDR1 is SGHRS, CDR2 YFSETQ. Seattle's enrolled individuals joined amid active infection and were then monitored longitudinally. Regarding this clone: At the DNA level, this CDR3 is encoded by other sequences in the same sample as well.

In the authors' workflow: Quantification of nucleated cells was approximated via reference gene primer amplification. The method was immunoSEQ multiplex PCR; TCRdb's version includes in-frame clones alone and lacks a portion of them. That table gives V, J and clone size, and the DNA gave D and trimming. Here the sample spans around 190,000 clones, about 88% being singletons. Material: peripheral blood. The rearrangement links TRBV5-1 to TRBJ2-7, with 10 nucleotides matching TRBD2. This TCR derives from a man aged 45-65 years with COVID-19, enrolled during active disease. CDR3 amino acids: CASSLAGGPYEQYF. The DNA for the CDR3 is TGCGCCAGCAGCTTAGCGGGAGGGCCCTACGAGCAGTACTTC. Drawing the rest from reference TRBV5-1 and TRBJ2-7, the complete variable domain is KAGVTQTPRYLIKTRGQQVTLSCSPISGHRSVSWYQQTPGQGLQFLFEYFSETQRNKGNFPGRFSGRQFSNSRSEMNVSTLELGDSALYLCASSLAGGPYEQYFGPGTRLTVT.